One T cell receptor beta chain is described in this entry. This specimen comes from a study of cytomegalovirus exposure and HLA in healthy donors. This PCR relied on a set of 60 Vbeta primers and 13 Jbeta primers. The data were produced by immunoSEQ multiplex PCR, yet TCRdb's version contains in-frame clones alone and is incomplete. The sample carries 70,000 to 90,000 clones, under 80% recorded once. In germline, CDR1 is MNHEY, CDR2 SMNVEV (reference sequence). J gave up 7 bases and V 2 bases, and 6 bases lay outside the gene matches. The CDR3 extends over 15 amino acids. The rearrangement uses TRBV27 and TRBJ2-1, with 9 bases aligning to TRBD2. The source of this sequence is a man in his sixties in good health and CMV-seropositive. Sequencing was carried out using PBMCs. The CDR3 coding sequence is TGTGCCAGCAGTTTAGTGCGGGGGGGCCGGAATGAGCAGTTCTTC. Amino acid sequence: CASSLVRGGRNEQFF.